This is a list of T cell receptor beta chains from one sample in a study of shared clonotypes between healthy human individuals. This table comes from immunoSEQ multiplex PCR, and its TCRdb copy is limited to in-frame clones, with some not included. The data contain 2 million to 3 million clones, approximately 92% of them singletons. Sequenced: naive CD4+ T cells sorted from blood. The receptors derive from a man aged 18-30 years in good health. CDR3s include the opening cysteine and the closing phenylalanine or tryptophan. D genes are given only for firm matches. Clone size is shown for a subset of rows, as once, few, many or a class of expanded clone.

J gene: TRBJ2-5
V gene: TRBV28
clone size: .
D gene: TRBD1
CDR3 DNA: TGTGCCAGCAGTTCGCCCCCCGGGACAGGGAATAAAGAGACCCAGTACTTC
CDR3 protein: CASSSPPGTGNKETQYF

J gene: TRBJ1-4
V gene: TRBV2
clone size: .
D gene: TRBD1
CDR3 DNA: TGTGCCAGCATCCAGACAGGGTTAAATGAAAAACTGTTTTTT
CDR3 protein: CASIQTGLNEKLFF

J gene: TRBJ2-5
V gene: TRBV7-3
clone size: .
D gene: .
CDR3 DNA: TGTGCCAGCAGCTCCTCGGGGGCAGAGACCCAGTACTTC
CDR3 protein: CASSSSGAETQYF

J gene: TRBJ1-4
V gene: TRBV6-1
clone size: once
D gene: TRBD1
CDR3 DNA: TGTGCCAGCAGTGATCGCCAGGGGGTAGTTGAAAAACTGTTTTTT
CDR3 protein: CASSDRQGVVEKLFF

J gene: TRBJ2-3
V gene: TRBV6-1
clone size: .
D gene: .
CDR3 DNA: TGTGCCAGCAGCCGAGGGCCAGATACGCAGTATTTT
CDR3 protein: CASSRGPDTQYF

J gene: TRBJ2-7
V gene: TRBV5-1
clone size: .
D gene: TRBD2
CDR3 DNA: TGCGCCAGCAGCCCGAGCGGGAGCTCCTACGAGCAGTACTTC
CDR3 protein: CASSPSGSSYEQYF

J gene: TRBJ2-3
V gene: TRBV4-3
clone size: .
D gene: TRBD2
CDR3 DNA: TGCGCCAGCAGCTATAAACTAGCGGGAGGCGTCCCAGATACGCAGTATTTT
CDR3 protein: CASSYKLAGGVPDTQYF

J gene: TRBJ1-1
V gene: TRBV28
clone size: .
D gene: .
CDR3 DNA: TGTGCCAGCAGTTTTAGGGGCATTGTTAACACTGAAGCTTTCTTT
CDR3 protein: CASSFRGIVNTEAFF

J gene: TRBJ1-1
V gene: TRBV6-6
clone size: .
D gene: TRBD1
CDR3 DNA: TGTGCCAGCAGTTACCTAGGGGGCGCCGGGACTGAAGCTTTCTTT
CDR3 protein: CASSYLGGAGTEAFF

J gene: TRBJ1-1
V gene: TRBV7-9
clone size: .
D gene: .
CDR3 DNA: TGTGCCAGCAGCTTGCGGACGGCCTTGAACACTGAAGCTTTCTTT
CDR3 protein: CASSLRTALNTEAFF

J gene: TRBJ2-6
V gene: TRBV29-1
clone size: .
D gene: .
CDR3 DNA: TGCAGCGTTATGAGAGTGGGTGGGGCCAACGTCCTGACTTTC
CDR3 protein: CSVMRVGGANVLTF

J gene: TRBJ2-3
V gene: TRBV6-1
clone size: .
D gene: TRBD2
CDR3 DNA: TGTGCCAGCAGTGTCGGGACTAGCAAAGATACGCAGTATTTT
CDR3 protein: CASSVGTSKDTQYF

J gene: TRBJ2-1
V gene: TRBV30
clone size: .
D gene: .
CDR3 DNA: TGTGCCTGGAGTGACTCAAATGAGCAGTTCTTC
CDR3 protein: CAWSDSNEQFF

J gene: TRBJ1-2
V gene: TRBV6-5
clone size: .
D gene: TRBD1
CDR3 DNA: TGTGCCAGCAGCCAACAGACAGGGTTGGGGGGCTACACCTTC
CDR3 protein: CASSQQTGLGGYTF

J gene: TRBJ2-1
V gene: TRBV7-2
clone size: .
D gene: TRBD1
CDR3 DNA: TGTGCCAGCAGCGGCATCCGGGACAGGGGCTACAATGAGCAGTTCTTC
CDR3 protein: CASSGIRDRGYNEQFF

J gene: TRBJ2-1
V gene: TRBV7-2
clone size: .
D gene: TRBD2
CDR3 DNA: TGTGCCAGCAGCTTAGCGGGGACTAGCGGTACTTACAATGAGCAGTTCTTC
CDR3 protein: CASSLAGTSGTYNEQFF

J gene: TRBJ2-1
V gene: TRBV7-2
clone size: .
D gene: TRBD2
CDR3 DNA: TGTGCCAGCAGCTTAGGACTAGCGGGAGGCCCCCCATCCTACAATGAGCAGTTCTTC
CDR3 protein: CASSLGLAGGPPSYNEQFF

J gene: TRBJ2-5
V gene: TRBV5-1
clone size: .
D gene: .
CDR3 DNA: TGCGCCAGCAGCTCCTTGGGGCAGATCCAAGAGACCCAGTACTTC
CDR3 protein: CASSSLGQIQETQYF

J gene: TRBJ2-1
V gene: TRBV19
clone size: .
D gene: TRBD2
CDR3 DNA: TGTGCCAGTAGTTCCCCGGGACTAGCGTCTCACAATGAGCAGTTCTTC
CDR3 protein: CASSSPGLASHNEQFF

J gene: TRBJ2-5
V gene: TRBV6-5
clone size: .
D gene: TRBD1
CDR3 DNA: TGTGCCAGCAGTCAACACAGGGGGACAGAGACCCAGTACTTC
CDR3 protein: CASSQHRGTETQYF

J gene: TRBJ2-7
V gene: TRBV11-3
clone size: .
D gene: .
CDR3 DNA: TGTGCCAGCAGCTATGACATTTCCTACGAGCAGTACTTC
CDR3 protein: CASSYDISYEQYF

J gene: TRBJ2-4
V gene: TRBV19
clone size: .
D gene: .
CDR3 DNA: TGTGCCAGTAGTATAAACCGACAACCCCTAGCCAAAAACATTCAGTACTTC
CDR3 protein: CASSINRQPLAKNIQYF

J gene: TRBJ2-1
V gene: TRBV2
clone size: .
D gene: .
CDR3 DNA: TGTGCCAGCAGTAGGGAAGTGGGTATCGAGGAGTTCTTC
CDR3 protein: CASSREVGIEEFF

J gene: TRBJ2-3
V gene: TRBV9
clone size: .
D gene: TRBD2
CDR3 DNA: TGTGCCAGCAGCACGTACACCCGGCGGGGGGAAACAGATACGCAGTATTTT
CDR3 protein: CASSTYTRRGETDTQYF

J gene: TRBJ1-2
V gene: TRBV21-1
clone size: .
D gene: .
CDR3 DNA: TGTGCCAGCAGCAAACAGGGGTCCTATGGCTACACCTTC
CDR3 protein: CASSKQGSYGYTF

J gene: TRBJ2-7
V gene: TRBV6-5
clone size: .
D gene: TRBD1
CDR3 DNA: TGTGCCAGCAGTTACAGGGGACAGGGGGCGAAGGAGCAGTACTTC
CDR3 protein: CASSYRGQGAKEQYF

J gene: TRBJ2-7
V gene: TRBV5-4
clone size: .
D gene: TRBD1
CDR3 DNA: TGTGCCAGCAGCCCGACAGGACAGGGGGCTCGAGAGCAGTACTTC
CDR3 protein: CASSPTGQGAREQYF

J gene: TRBJ2-7
V gene: TRBV19
clone size: once
D gene: TRBD2
CDR3 DNA: TGTGCCAGTAGTATAGACCCGGGACTAGCGACCGAGCAGTACTTC
CDR3 protein: CASSIDPGLATEQYF

J gene: TRBJ1-1
V gene: TRBV5-1
clone size: .
D gene: .
CDR3 DNA: TGCGCCAGCAGCTTGGCCGTCAGCGGGAACACTGAAGCTTTCTTT
CDR3 protein: CASSLAVSGNTEAFF

J gene: TRBJ1-4
V gene: TRBV25-1
clone size: .
D gene: .
CDR3 DNA: TGTGCCAGCAGTGGCCGGGAGGCGCTGTTTTTT
CDR3 protein: CASSGREALFF

J gene: TRBJ1-5
V gene: TRBV28
clone size: once
D gene: TRBD1
CDR3 DNA: TGTGCCAGCAGGACAGGGGACCAGCCCCAGCATTTT
CDR3 protein: CASRTGDQPQHF

J gene: TRBJ2-5
V gene: TRBV5-1
clone size: .
D gene: TRBD1
CDR3 DNA: TGCGCCAGCAGCTTTGGGACAGGGGAGACCCAGTACTTC
CDR3 protein: CASSFGTGETQYF

J gene: TRBJ2-2
V gene: TRBV9
clone size: .
D gene: .
CDR3 DNA: TGTGCCAGCAGCCGAGAGACATTCAAGGGCGGGGAGCTGTTTTTT
CDR3 protein: CASSRETFKGGELFF

J gene: TRBJ2-1
V gene: TRBV28
clone size: .
D gene: TRBD2
CDR3 DNA: TGTGCCAGCACCCGCCGAGCGGGGGGGAATGAGCAGTTCTTC
CDR3 protein: CASTRRAGGNEQFF

J gene: TRBJ2-5
V gene: TRBV4-3
clone size: .
D gene: TRBD1
CDR3 DNA: TGCGCCAGCAGCCAAGGAGGGACAGTGGCCCAGTACTTC
CDR3 protein: CASSQGGTVAQYF

J gene: TRBJ2-3
V gene: TRBV6-6
clone size: .
D gene: TRBD2
CDR3 DNA: TGTGCCAGCAGGGGACTAGCGGCAGATACGCAGTATTTT
CDR3 protein: CASRGLAADTQYF

J gene: TRBJ2-1
V gene: TRBV21-1
clone size: .
D gene: .
CDR3 DNA: TGTGCCAGCAGCAAAGTGGAGCGGGAGGCATACAATGAGCAGTTCTTC
CDR3 protein: CASSKVEREAYNEQFF

J gene: TRBJ1-1
V gene: TRBV4-1
clone size: few
D gene: .
CDR3 DNA: TGCGCCAGCAGCCAACTGCGGGGGAACACTGAAGCTTTCTTT
CDR3 protein: CASSQLRGNTEAFF

J gene: TRBJ2-2
V gene: TRBV7-9
clone size: .
D gene: .
CDR3 DNA: TGTGCCAGCAGCCTCAGGGAAAACACCGGGGAGCTGTTTTTT
CDR3 protein: CASSLRENTGELFF

J gene: TRBJ2-7
V gene: TRBV28
clone size: .
D gene: TRBD1
CDR3 DNA: TGTGCCAGCAGTTTCTACAGGGGGTCCTACGAGCAGTACTTC
CDR3 protein: CASSFYRGSYEQYF

J gene: TRBJ2-7
V gene: TRBV2
clone size: .
D gene: .
CDR3 DNA: TGTGCCAGCAGCCAAGAGGAAGGGACCTACGAGCAGTACTTC
CDR3 protein: CASSQEEGTYEQYF

J gene: TRBJ2-1
V gene: TRBV9
clone size: .
D gene: TRBD2
CDR3 DNA: TGTGCCAGCAGCCCAGCTAGCGGGGGGTACAGTGAGCAGTTCTTC
CDR3 protein: CASSPASGGYSEQFF

J gene: TRBJ2-7
V gene: TRBV10-2
clone size: .
D gene: TRBD1
CDR3 DNA: TGCGCCAGCAGTGATGGACCAGGGGGCAAGTACGAGCAGTACTTC
CDR3 protein: CASSDGPGGKYEQYF

J gene: TRBJ2-1
V gene: TRBV11-2
clone size: .
D gene: .
CDR3 DNA: TGTGCCAGCAGCTTAGATTCGGGGGGCTCACTTCATGAGCAGTTCTTC
CDR3 protein: CASSLDSGGSLHEQFF

J gene: TRBJ1-1
V gene: TRBV19
clone size: .
D gene: TRBD1
CDR3 DNA: TGTGCCAGTAGTCCTCCTTTGGGACAGGGGGATGAAGCTTTCTTT
CDR3 protein: CASSPPLGQGDEAFF

J gene: TRBJ2-7
V gene: TRBV5-1
clone size: .
D gene: TRBD1
CDR3 DNA: TGCGCCAGCAGTCGTTCCGGACAGGGAGCAGTCGAGCAGTACTTC
CDR3 protein: CASSRSGQGAVEQYF

J gene: TRBJ2-7
V gene: TRBV15
clone size: few
D gene: .
CDR3 DNA: TGTGCCACCAGCAGAGGCTACGAGCAGTACTTC
CDR3 protein: CATSRGYEQYF

J gene: TRBJ2-1
V gene: TRBV11-2
clone size: .
D gene: .
CDR3 DNA: TGTGCCAGCAGCTTGGGCTCCATAAACTACAATGAGCAGTTCTTC
CDR3 protein: CASSLGSINYNEQFF

J gene: TRBJ2-5
V gene: TRBV18
clone size: once
D gene: TRBD1
CDR3 DNA: TGTGCCAGCTCACCAGGGACAGGGTGGGAGACCCAGTACTTC
CDR3 protein: CASSPGTGWETQYF